The 21 T cell receptor beta chains in this list originate from one sample, sequenced in a study of T-cell memory formation after mild COVID-19. TCRdb itself ran the 5' RACE reads through MiXCR, one entry per CDR3 protein. The sample lists 540,000 or so distinct CDR3 sequences, approximately 20% occurring once. The sequenced material came from PBMCs or a T cell subset sorted from them (not recorded which). Source of these receptors: an adult woman who had mild COVID-19 (a few samples of this study predate the infection). Cell type and time point are not known.

The V and J genes are TRBV29-1 and TRBJ2-3; 9 bases are shared with TRBD1. The junction had 6 bases not matched to a gene; V was cut back by 2 bases and J by 3 bases. Germline assignment: CDR1 SQVTM and CDR2 ANQGSEA. This CDR3 spans 15 amino acids. The CDR3 nucleotides read TGCAGCGTTGAACCCGGGACAGGGCTGACAGATACGCAGTATTTT. Its translation is CSVEPGTGLTDTQYF.

The V call is TRBV29-1, the J call TRBJ1-2; D not certain. The CDR3 spans 13 residues. Trimming took 7 bases from V and 4 from J, leaving 16 bases between them. CDR1 SQVTM and CDR2 ANQGSEA come from the germline V gene. CDR3 sequence: CSATGRYSYGYTF. DNA of the CDR3: TGCAGCGCCACCGGTCGTTACAGCTATGGCTACACCTTC.

This clonotype turned up a few times. The chain uses TRBV5-1 and TRBJ2-7; perhaps TRBD2 as D (5 bases). Germline CDR1 is SGHRS and CDR2 is YFSETQ. Trimming cost V 3 bases and J 3 bases, with 13 bases left between them. This CDR3 region has 14 residues. The CDR3: CASSSRGEIYEQYF. The CDR3 DNA sequence: TGCGCCAGCAGCTCCCGGGGAGAGATCTACGAGCAGTACTTC.

The chain uses TRBV27 and TRBJ1-2, with D possibly being TRBD1 (6 bases). Trimming took 4 bases from V and 7 from J, leaving 13 bases between them. The CDR3 runs 13 residues. In germline, CDR1 is MNHEY, CDR2 SMNVEV (reference sequence). CDR3: CASSSNAQGGYTF. The CDR3 DNA follows: TGTGCCAGCAGTTCTAATGCACAGGGTGGCTACACCTTC.

CDR3 loop: CASSKPGTGLYEQYF. Written as DNA, the CDR3 is TGTGCCAGCAGCAAACCCGGGACAGGGTTATACGAGCAGTACTTC. The V gene is TRBV11-2, the J gene TRBJ2-7, with TRBD1 matching 9 bases. The CDR3 has 15 residues. Trimming removed 5 bases from V and 4 bases from J; junction bases left unmatched: 9. Per germline, CDR1 SGHAT and CDR2 FQNNGV. Full variable domain (missing parts from reference TRBV11-2 and TRBJ2-7): EAGVAQSPRYKIIEKRQSVAFWCNPISGHATLYWYQQILGQGPKLLIQFQNNGVVDDSQLPKDRFSAERLKGVDSTLKIQPAKLEDSAVYLCASSKPGTGLYEQYFGPGTRLTVT.

V gene TRBV18 combines with J gene TRBJ1-1, with TRBD1 matching 11 bases. Germline-derived CDR1 and CDR2 are KGHSH and LQKENI. The CDR3 has 15 residues. Trimming removed 3 bases from V and 3 bases from J; junction bases left unmatched: 3. In nucleotides, the CDR3 is TGTGCCAGCTCACCCCGGGGACAGGGGGACACTGAAGCTTTCTTT. Its translation: CASSPRGQGDTEAFF.

In this sample, this clonotype turned up a few times. The chain recombines TRBV10-3 with TRBJ2-5; D not resolved. The V end was cut by 3 bases, the J end by 5 bases, with 7 bases between. The CDR3 totals 12 residues. The germline V gene encodes CDR1 ENHRY and CDR2 SYGVKD. In nucleotides, the CDR3 is TGTGCCATCAGTGATAGGTCGGAGACCCAGTACTTC. Protein product: CAISDRSETQYF.

This clonotype was seen only a few times. The rearrangement joins TRBV18 to TRBJ1-6; TRBD1 agrees at 8 bases. Per the germline V gene, CDR1 is KGHSH and CDR2 is LQKENI. Trimming took 3 bases from V and 6 from J; bases not matched to a gene: 4. This CDR3 has 15 residues. CDR3 nucleotide sequence: TGTGCCAGCTCACCTCGGACAGGGCCTAATTCACCCCTCCACTTT. Protein product: CASSPRTGPNSPLHF.

The chain joins TRBV6-2 or TRBV6-3 to TRBJ2-7; the D is unclear. The CDR3 is 12 residues long. The V gene lost 6 bases and the J gene lost 9 bases, with 15 bases spanning the gap. Germline assignment: CDR1 MNHEY and CDR2 SVGEGT. CDR3 in amino acids: CASRRLSSVQYF. CDR3 bases: TGTGCCAGCAGGAGACTGTCTAGTGTGCAGTACTTC.

The sample holds a few counts of this clonotype. The genes are TRBV6-1 and TRBJ1-1, with TRBD1 as a possible D gene (5 bases). V was trimmed by 7 bases and J by 1 base, leaving 10 bases between them. From germline, CDR1 is MNHNS and CDR2 SASEGT. The CDR3 is 13 residues long. The CDR3 DNA reads as TGTGCCAGCACCCCCGGACAGAACACTGAAGCTTTCTTT. It is translated as CASTPGQNTEAFF.

This clonotype was seen a handful of times. This chain joins TRBV7-2 and TRBJ1-6; TRBD1 is a possible D gene (6 bases). The CDR3 covers 18 residues. Germline CDR1 is SGHTA and CDR2 is FQGNSA. The germline V and J ends were trimmed by 0 bases and 8 bases, with 20 bases remaining between them. The CDR3, as DNA: TGTGCCAGCAGCTTAGCCCCGAATTTTGGGGGCCGGGATTCACCCCTCCACTTT. This codes for CASSLAPNFGGRDSPLHF. The full variable domain, rest sourced from reference TRBV7-2 and TRBJ1-6, is GAGVSQSPSNKVTEKGKDVELRCDPISGHTALYWYRQSLGQGLEFLIYFQGNSAPDKSGLPSDRFSAERTGGSVSTLTIQRTQQEDSAVYLCASSLAPNFGGRDSPLHFGNGTRLTVT.

The V gene is TRBV10-3, the J gene TRBJ2-3; the match to TRBD2 covers 14 bases. Germline lookup yields CDR1 ENHRY and CDR2 SYGVKD. Unmatched junction bases numbered 16, after V lost 6 bases and J lost 5 bases. The CDR3 length is 19 residues. DNA for the CDR3: TGTGCCATCAGCAGTAGGGGACTAGCGGGAGATGTAGGTGAAGATACGCAGTATTTT. Its protein is CAISSRGLAGDVGEDTQYF.

The V and J genes are TRBV29-1 and TRBJ1-1; 8 bases are a match to TRBD1. The V gene's germline CDR1 is SQVTM and CDR2 ANQGSEA. The trim removed 3 bases at V and 5 bases at J, leaving 2 bases unmatched. The length of the CDR3 is 12 residues. CDR3 coding DNA: TGCAGCGTTGAGACAGGGGAAACTGAAGCTTTCTTT. Its translation: CSVETGETEAFF.

The chain uses TRBV10-3 and TRBJ2-1; D is ambiguous. Trimming removed 8 bases at V and 4 bases at J, with 12 bases between. CDR1 ENHRY and CDR2 SYGVKD come from the germline V gene. CDR3 length: 13 residues. Written as DNA, the CDR3 is TGTGCCATCGCTCAAGCGCCTTACAATGAGCAGTTCTTC. It translates to CAIAQAPYNEQFF.

CDR3 bases: TGTGCCAGCAGCCCCCGGACAGGTGGGCTTTGGGAAGAGACCCAGTACTTC. This encodes CASSPRTGGLWEETQYF. The gene calls are TRBV12-3 or TRBV12-4 and TRBJ2-5; 7 bases fit TRBD1. The CDR3 extends over 17 amino acids. Trimming cost V 6 bases and J 3 bases; bases outside gene matches: 16.

The chain uses TRBV9 and TRBJ1-3, with D hard to call. Between the trimmed V and J ends, which lost 0 bases and 4 bases, there was a span of 14 bases. The CDR3 extends over 16 amino acids. Per germline, CDR1 SGDLS and CDR2 YYNGEE. CDR3 protein: CASSVGQSDAGNTIYF. Here the CDR3 DNA reads TGTGCCAGCAGCGTAGGTCAATCAGACGCAGGAAACACCATATATTTT.

The CDR3 region has the DNA TGTGCCAGCACCCGGGGACAGGGGGAAGTTGGCTACACCTTC. Its translation is CASTRGQGEVGYTF. This chain uses TRBV12-3 or TRBV12-4 with TRBJ1-2; TRBD1 aligns across 11 bases. This CDR3 comprises 14 residues. J gave up 7 bases and V 7 bases, and 8 bases lay outside the gene matches.

The chain links TRBV7-9 to TRBJ2-7, with 11 bases lining up with TRBD1. V shed 4 bases and J 1 base; nucleotides not matched to a gene: 3. The germline V gene encodes CDR1 SEHNR and CDR2 FQNEAQ (reference sequence). The CDR3 totals 15 residues. The DNA for the CDR3 is TGTGCCAGCAGCTGGACAGGGGGCCAATCCTACGAGCAGTACTTC. Protein sequence: CASSWTGGQSYEQYF.

This clonotype was picked up a small number of times. V usage is TRBV3-1 and J usage is TRBJ2-7; TRBD2 aligns across 11 bases. The CDR3 has 14 residues. The V gene end was trimmed by 1 base and the J gene end by 9 bases; junction bases not matched to a gene: 5. The germline V gene has CDR1 LGHDT and CDR2 YNNKEL (reference sequence). Here the CDR3 reads CASSQGLAGGRQYF. The CDR3 DNA reads TGTGCCAGCAGCCAAGGTCTAGCGGGGGGCCGGCAGTACTTC.

This clonotype was detected only a few times. This sequence joins TRBV12-3 or TRBV12-4 and TRBJ2-7; D ambiguous. The CDR3 consists of 13 residues. Trimming pared 1 base from V and 8 bases from J, leaving 12 bases between. The DNA for the CDR3 is TGTGCCAGCAGTTTAGGCTCGAGTACGCAGCAGTACTTC. Translating it yields CASSLGSSTQQYF.

This clonotype was found many times. The CDR3: CASSLSRFGRRGNEQFF. The CDR3 DNA reads as TGTGCCAGCAGCTTATCAAGGTTCGGTCGGCGGGGTAATGAGCAGTTCTTC. The rearrangement joins TRBV7-9 to TRBJ2-1, with a tentative D call TRBD2 (6 bases). V lost 2 bases and J 7 bases, leaving 21 bases between the germline ends. Germline values: CDR1 SEHNR, CDR2 FQNEAQ (reference sequence). The CDR3 length is 17 residues.